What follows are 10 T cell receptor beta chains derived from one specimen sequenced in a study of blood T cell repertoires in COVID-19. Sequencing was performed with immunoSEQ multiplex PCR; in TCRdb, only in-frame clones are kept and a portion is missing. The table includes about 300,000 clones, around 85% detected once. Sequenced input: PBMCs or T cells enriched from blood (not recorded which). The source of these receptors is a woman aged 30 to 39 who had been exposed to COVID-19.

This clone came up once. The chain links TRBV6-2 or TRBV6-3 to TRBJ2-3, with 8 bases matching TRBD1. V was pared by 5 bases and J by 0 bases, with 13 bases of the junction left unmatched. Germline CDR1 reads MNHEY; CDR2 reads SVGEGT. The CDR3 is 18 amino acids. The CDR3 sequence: CASSLIRTGTLSTDTQYF. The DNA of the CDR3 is TGTGCCAGCAGTCTAATACGGACAGGGACTCTAAGCACAGATACGCAGTATTTT.

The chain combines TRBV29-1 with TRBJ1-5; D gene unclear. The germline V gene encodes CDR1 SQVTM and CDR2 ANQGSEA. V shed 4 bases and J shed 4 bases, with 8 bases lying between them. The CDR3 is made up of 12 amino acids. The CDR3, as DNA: TGCAGCGTTGTAATCGGGAATCAGCCCCAGCATTTT. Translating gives CSVVIGNQPQHF.

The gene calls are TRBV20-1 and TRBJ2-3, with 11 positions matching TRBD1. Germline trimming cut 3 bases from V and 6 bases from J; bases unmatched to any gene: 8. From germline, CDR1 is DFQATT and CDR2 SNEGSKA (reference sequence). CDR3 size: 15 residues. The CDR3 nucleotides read TGCAGTGCTAGTCCCCGGACAGGGGGCGCGGATACGCAGTATTTT. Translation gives CSASPRTGGADTQYF.

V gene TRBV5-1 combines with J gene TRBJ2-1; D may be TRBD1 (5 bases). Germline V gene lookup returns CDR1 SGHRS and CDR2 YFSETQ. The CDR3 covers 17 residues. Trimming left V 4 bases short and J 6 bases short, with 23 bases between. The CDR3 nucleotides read TGCGCCAGCAGCCCACCGGTGGACACAAAGGGCTCCAATGAGCAGTTCTTC. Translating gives CASSPPVDTKGSNEQFF.

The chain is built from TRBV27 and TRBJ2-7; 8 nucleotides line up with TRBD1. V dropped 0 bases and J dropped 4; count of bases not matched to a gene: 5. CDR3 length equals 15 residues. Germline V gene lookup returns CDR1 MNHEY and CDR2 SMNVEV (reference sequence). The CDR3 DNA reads TGTGCCAGCAGTTTATCTCAGGGGGCCTTTTACGAGCAGTACTTC. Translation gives CASSLSQGAFYEQYF.

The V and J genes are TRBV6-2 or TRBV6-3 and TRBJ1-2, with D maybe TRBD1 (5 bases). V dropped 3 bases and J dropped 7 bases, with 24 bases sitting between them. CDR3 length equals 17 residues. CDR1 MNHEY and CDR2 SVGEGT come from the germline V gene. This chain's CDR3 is CASSYPIAGVARFGYTF. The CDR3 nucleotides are TGTGCCAGCAGTTATCCCATCGCGGGGGTCGCTCGTTTTGGCTACACCTTC.

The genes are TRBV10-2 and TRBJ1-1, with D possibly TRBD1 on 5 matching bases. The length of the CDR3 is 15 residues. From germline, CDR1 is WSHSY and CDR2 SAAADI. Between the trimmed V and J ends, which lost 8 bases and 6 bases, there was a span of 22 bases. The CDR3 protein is CASRDYPLSSAEAFF. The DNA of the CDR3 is TGCGCCAGCCGGGACTATCCTTTAAGTTCAGCTGAAGCTTTCTTT.

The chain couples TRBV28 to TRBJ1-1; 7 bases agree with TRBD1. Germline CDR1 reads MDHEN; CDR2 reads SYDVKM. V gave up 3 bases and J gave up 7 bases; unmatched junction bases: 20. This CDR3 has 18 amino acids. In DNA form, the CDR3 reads TGTGCCAGCAGTTTCAGGCCCAATTTGGGACAGTCTATAGGTGAAGCTTTCTTT. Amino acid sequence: CASSFRPNLGQSIGEAFF.

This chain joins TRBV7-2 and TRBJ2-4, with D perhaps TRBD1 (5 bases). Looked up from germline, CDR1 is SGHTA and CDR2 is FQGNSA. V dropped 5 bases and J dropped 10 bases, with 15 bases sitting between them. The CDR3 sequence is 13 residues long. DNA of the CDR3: TGTGCCAGCAGCCGAGTACTCCCAGGGATTCAGTACTTC. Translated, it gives CASSRVLPGIQYF.

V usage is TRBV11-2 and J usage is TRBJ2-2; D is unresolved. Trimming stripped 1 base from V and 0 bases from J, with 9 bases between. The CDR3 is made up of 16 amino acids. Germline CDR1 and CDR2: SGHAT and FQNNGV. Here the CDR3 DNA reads TGTGCCAGCAGCTTAGCTAGGAGATCGAACACCGGGGAGCTGTTTTTT. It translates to CASSLARRSNTGELFF.